Shown below are 26 T cell receptor beta chains from a single sample sequenced in a study of T cell responses to AZD1222 COVID-19 vaccine. Clones were read by immunoSEQ multiplex PCR, and TCRdb kept only the in-frame ones, dropping some. The repertoire holds about 91,000 clones, with 80% to 95% as singletons. The sample consisted of peripheral blood, taken 28 days after the second AZD1222 dose. These receptors all come from an adult who received the AZD1222 COVID-19 vaccine.

The chain is built from TRBV24-1 and TRBJ1-2, with a tentative D call TRBD1 (5 bases). Germline V gives CDR1 KGHDR, CDR2 SFDVKD. Trimming left V 5 bases short and J 8 bases short, with 23 bases between. This CDR3 contains 16 residues. CDR3 sequence (DNA): TGTGCCACCAGTGTACCCGGGACCGAAAAACTTCGGGGCTACACCTTC. Its protein is CATSVPGTEKLRGYTF.

J is TRBJ1-2 and V is TRBV5-8; tentative D call: TRBD1 (5 bases). V was clipped by 4 bases and J by 3 bases, with 10 bases between them. Germline loops: CDR1 SGHTS, CDR2 YDEGEE. CDR3 length equals 13 residues. In DNA form, the CDR3 reads TGTGCCAGCAGCCTGGACATCTACTATGGCTACACCTTC. Translating it yields CASSLDIYYGYTF.

The rearrangement joins TRBV7-3 to TRBJ1-3; no clear D. Trimming removed 4 bases at V and 4 bases at J, with 8 bases between. Germline V gene lookup returns CDR1 SGHTA and CDR2 FQGTGA. The CDR3 sequence is 13 residues long. The CDR3 DNA sequence: TGTGCCAGCAGCTCCGGTGTGGGAAACACCATATATTTT. Its translation is CASSSGVGNTIYF.

The V gene is TRBV19, the J gene TRBJ2-2, with D perhaps TRBD2 (5 bases). Trimming cost V 4 bases and J 0 bases, with 9 bases left between them. The CDR3 consists of 15 residues. The germline CDR1 and CDR2 sequences are LNHDA and SQIVND (reference sequence). The CDR3 sequence: CASSTGVSNTGELFF. The CDR3 nucleotides are TGTGCCAGTAGTACCGGGGTCTCGAACACCGGGGAGCTGTTTTTT.

The sample holds one count of this clone. The chain is built from TRBV5-6 and TRBJ2-7; D possibly corresponds to TRBD2 (5 bases). V lost 1 base and J 6 bases, leaving 11 bases between the germline ends. Germline V CDR1 and CDR2: SGHDT, YYEEEE. The CDR3 length is 13 residues. The CDR3 region has the DNA TGTGCCAGCAGCTTGTCGGGGTCTCTCGAGCAGTACTTC. This sequence encodes CASSLSGSLEQYF.

Here the CDR3 DNA reads TGTGCCAGCAGCCGATCCGGGACACCTCCCTACGAGCAGTACTTC. Translating it yields CASSRSGTPPYEQYF. The V gene is TRBV3-1 (or the pseudogene TRBV3-2), the J gene TRBJ2-7; a weak D match, TRBD1 (6 bases). Between the trimmed V and J ends, which lost 4 bases and 2 bases, there was a span of 15 bases. The CDR3 is made up of 15 amino acids. The germline V gene has CDR1 LGHDT and CDR2 YNNKEL (reference sequence).

This chain links TRBV19 with TRBJ1-6; D call uncertain. Trimming cost V 1 base and J 14 bases, with 12 bases left between them. Germline V gives CDR1 LNHDA, CDR2 SQIVND (reference sequence). The CDR3 extends over 13 amino acids. CDR3 region: CASSIGSPGTLHF. The CDR3 DNA reads TGTGCCAGTAGTATAGGATCCCCTGGGACCCTCCACTTT. Using reference TRBV19 and TRBJ1-6 for the parts outside the CDR3, the full variable domain is DGGITQSPKYLFRKEGQNVTLSCEQNLNHDAMYWYRQDPGQGLRLIYYSQIVNDFQKGDIAEGYSVSREKKESFPLTVTSAQKNPTAFYLCASSIGSPGTLHFGNGTRLTVT.

The chain uses TRBV7-3 and TRBJ1-1; 10 bases are shared with TRBD1. This CDR3 has 15 amino acids. Germline V gene lookup returns CDR1 SGHTA and CDR2 FQGTGA. The J segment lost 1 base and the V segment lost 5 bases, leaving 4 bases of the junction unmatched. The CDR3 bases are TGTGCCAGCAGCACCTGGGACAGGGGGAACACTGAAGCTTTCTTT. This translates into CASSTWDRGNTEAFF. The variable domain in full, with the rest retrieved from reference TRBV7-3 and TRBJ1-1, is GAGVSQTPSNKVTEKGKYVELRCDPISGHTALYWYRQSLGQGPEFLIYFQGTGAADDSGLPNDRFFAVRPEGSVSTLKIQRTERGDSAVYLCASSTWDRGNTEAFFGQGTRLTVV.

The count of this clone is one. The V call is TRBV2, the J call TRBJ1-6, with D unresolved. The ends were cut back, 7 bases at V and 9 bases at J, with 13 bases in the middle. From germline, CDR1 is SNHLY and CDR2 FYNNEI. The CDR3 has 13 residues. This CDR3 is CASTGLEGSPLHF. CDR3 nucleotide sequence: TGTGCCAGCACGGGCCTTGAAGGTTCACCCCTCCACTTT.

On this clone: Because the CDR3's place on the DNA is in doubt, the DNA is left out and the CDR3 is given as listed by TCRdb. The gene calls are TRBV7-9 and TRBJ1-2; TRBD1, as called in the table, went unchecked against the DNA. The V gene's germline CDR1 is SEHNR and CDR2 FQNEAQ (reference sequence). With termini counted, the CDR3 has 13 amino acids. CDR3 protein: CASSPTAFFGYTF.

The V gene is TRBV6-5, the J gene TRBJ2-2; unclear D gene. Trimming cost V 7 bases and J 5 bases, with 17 bases left between them. Germline V gene data show CDR1 as MNHEY and CDR2 as SVGAGI. This CDR3 region has 15 residues. CDR3 DNA: TGTGCCAGCAATTCTGGCAGGCAAGTTACCGGGGAGCTGTTTTTT. Translating it yields CASNSGRQVTGELFF.

The V and J genes are TRBV30 and TRBJ1-2; no definite D call. Trimming took off 3 bases at V and 4 bases at J, with 6 bases between the two ends. The length of the CDR3 is 11 residues. CDR1 and CDR2 from the germline V gene are GTSNPN and SVGIG (reference sequence). The CDR3 sequence: CAWRAGYGYTF. CDR3 DNA: TGTGCCTGGAGGGCGGGCTATGGCTACACCTTC.

The chain employs TRBV7-2 and TRBJ1-3, with 7 bases aligning to TRBD1. The junction had 8 bases not matched to a gene; V was cut back by 2 bases and J by 4 bases. Germline-derived CDR1 and CDR2 are SGHTA and FQGNSA. The CDR3 contains 16 residues. CDR3 coding DNA: TGTGCCAGCAGCTTACCGACAGGGAGCTCAGGAAACACCATATATTTT. Its protein is CASSLPTGSSGNTIYF.

The gene calls are TRBV6-2 or TRBV6-3 and TRBJ2-1, with D tentatively TRBD1 or TRBD2 (5 bases each). The germline V gene encodes CDR1 MNHEY and CDR2 SVGEGT. V was clipped by 4 bases and J by 3 bases, with 16 bases between them. The CDR3 sequence is 16 residues long. The CDR3: CASSSAGTSGYNEQFF. Written as DNA, the CDR3 is TGTGCCAGCAGTTCCGCCGGGACCTCCGGCTACAATGAGCAGTTCTTC.

The chain carries TRBV25-1 and TRBJ1-6, with unresolved D. CDR3 length: 15 residues. Germline V lookup: CDR1 MGHDK, CDR2 SYGVNS. Deletions cut 5 bases from V and 0 bases from J, with 8 bases between. CDR3 in DNA: TGTGCCAGCAGTCCGGTCGGCTCCTATAATTCACCCCTCCACTTT. Its translation is CASSPVGSYNSPLHF.

V gene TRBV6-5 combines with J gene TRBJ1-2; no reliable D call. V was clipped by 8 bases and J by 2 bases, with 6 bases between them. The germline V gene encodes CDR1 MNHEY and CDR2 SVGAGI. This CDR3 has 11 residues. The DNA of the CDR3 is TGTGCCAGCGAAGGAAACTATGGCTACACCTTC. Translated: CASEGNYGYTF.

About this clone itself: One end of the junction does not line up with germline, which may come from a read error. The gene calls are TRBV10-3 and TRBJ1-5; D remains ambiguous. This CDR3 has 16 amino acids. Germline assignment: CDR1 ENHRY and CDR2 SYGVKD. Here the CDR3 DNA reads TGTGCCATAAGTGACGGGGTGCGGTATAGCAATCAGCCCCAGCATTTT. As protein: CAISDGVRYSNQPQHF.

The chain joins TRBV4-1 to TRBJ2-2, with 10 bases aligning to TRBD1. CDR1 and CDR2 from the germline V gene are MGHRA and YSYEKL. V shed 0 bases and J 5 bases; nucleotides not matched to a gene: 6. The CDR3 contains 17 residues. The CDR3 is CASSQDLRTGGTGELFF. CDR3 bases: TGCGCCAGCAGCCAAGATCTTAGGACAGGGGGGACCGGGGAGCTGTTTTTT.

The J gene is TRBJ2-3, the V gene TRBV19; D is perhaps TRBD1 (5 bases). Trimming shortened V by 6 bases and J by 2 bases, and 12 bases separated the two germline ends. The CDR3 is 14 residues long. CDR1 and CDR2 from the germline V gene are LNHDA and SQIVND (reference sequence). The CDR3 loop reads CASRNNRNTDTQYF. Here the CDR3 DNA reads TGTGCCAGTAGAAACAACAGGAACACAGATACGCAGTATTTT.

The rearrangement links TRBV7-2 to TRBJ2-7; 10 bases line up with TRBD1. This CDR3 spans 15 amino acids. J was trimmed by 3 bases and V by 4 bases; bases with no gene match: 6. Germline V gene sequence: CDR1 SGHTA, CDR2 FQGNSA. The CDR3 spells CASSSGTGVFYEQYF. CDR3 nucleotides: TGTGCCAGCAGCTCCGGGACAGGGGTATTCTACGAGCAGTACTTC.

The chain couples TRBV9 to TRBJ2-7; 7 positions agree with TRBD1. Germline CDR1 is SGDLS and CDR2 is YYNGEE. With V trimmed by 2 bases and J by 3 bases, 5 bases remained unmatched. The CDR3 loop spans 14 amino acids. For the CDR3, the DNA is TGTGCCAGCAGCGTGACAGGGTCGGGCTACGAGCAGTACTTC. Translating gives CASSVTGSGYEQYF.

The J gene is TRBJ2-3, the V gene TRBV9; tentatively, D is TRBD1 (5 bases). Germline V gene lookup returns CDR1 SGDLS and CDR2 YYNGEE. The CDR3 has 16 residues. Trimming cost V 3 bases and J 1 base, with 15 bases left between them. The CDR3 loop is CASSALLGAGTDTQYF. In DNA, the CDR3 is TGTGCCAGCAGCGCCCTCCTTGGGGCTGGCACAGATACGCAGTATTTT.

This chain joins TRBV7-2 and TRBJ1-1; 7 positions agree with TRBD1. CDR3 length: 14 residues. Losses at the gene ends were 5 bases for V and 0 bases for J; bases not matched to a gene: 3. Per the germline V gene, CDR1 is SGHTA and CDR2 is FQGNSA. CDR3 in amino acids: CASSQGQLNTEAFF. The CDR3 coding sequence is TGTGCCAGCAGCCAGGGACAGCTGAACACTGAAGCTTTCTTT.

In its sample, this clone was seen once. The chain uses TRBV28 and TRBJ1-5; tentative D call: TRBD1 (5 bases). The length of the CDR3 is 15 residues. The germline V and J ends were trimmed by 6 bases and 0 bases, with 12 bases remaining between them. The germline V gene encodes CDR1 MDHEN and CDR2 SYDVKM. The CDR3: CASRAQGYSNQPQHF. CDR3 nucleotides: TGTGCCAGCAGAGCGCAGGGATATAGCAATCAGCCCCAGCATTTT.

This chain uses TRBV6-5 with TRBJ1-6; no reliable D call. Per the germline V gene, CDR1 is MNHEY and CDR2 is SVGAGI. The ends were cut back, 6 bases at V and 6 bases at J, with 12 bases in the middle. The CDR3 contains 14 residues. Here the CDR3 DNA reads TGTGCCAGCAGGGGTGGGATTGTTAATTCACCCCTCCACTTT. It encodes CASRGGIVNSPLHF.

The rearrangement links TRBV19 to TRBJ1-3; no clear D gene. The CDR3 has 13 amino acids. Per germline, CDR1 LNHDA and CDR2 SQIVND (reference sequence). V was cut by 3 bases and J by 1 base, with 4 bases left in between. For the CDR3, the DNA is TGTGCCAGTAGTATGTCTTCTGGAAACACCATATATTTT. This gives the protein CASSMSSGNTIYF. Full variable domain (rest looked up from reference TRBV19 and TRBJ1-3): DGGITQSPKYLFRKEGQNVTLSCEQNLNHDAMYWYRQDPGQGLRLIYYSQIVNDFQKGDIAEGYSVSREKKESFPLTVTSAQKNPTAFYLCASSMSSGNTIYFGEGSWLTVV.